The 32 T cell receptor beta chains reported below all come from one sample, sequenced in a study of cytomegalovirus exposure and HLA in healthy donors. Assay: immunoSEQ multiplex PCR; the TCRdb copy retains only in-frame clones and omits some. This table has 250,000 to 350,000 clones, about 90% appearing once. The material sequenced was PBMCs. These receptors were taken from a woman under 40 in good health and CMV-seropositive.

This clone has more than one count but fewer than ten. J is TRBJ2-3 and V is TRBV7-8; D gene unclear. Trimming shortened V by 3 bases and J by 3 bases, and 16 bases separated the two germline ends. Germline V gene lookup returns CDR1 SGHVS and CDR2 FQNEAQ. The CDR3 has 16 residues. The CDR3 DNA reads TGTGCCAGCAGCTTCCGGGCCGGTTCGCGGACAGATACGCAGTATTTT. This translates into CASSFRAGSRTDTQYF.

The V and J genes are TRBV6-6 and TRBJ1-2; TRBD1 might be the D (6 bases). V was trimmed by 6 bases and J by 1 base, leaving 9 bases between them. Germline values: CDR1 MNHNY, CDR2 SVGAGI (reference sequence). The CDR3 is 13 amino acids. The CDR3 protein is CASRRQDNYGYTF. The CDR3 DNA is TGTGCCAGCAGGAGACAGGATAACTATGGCTACACCTTC.

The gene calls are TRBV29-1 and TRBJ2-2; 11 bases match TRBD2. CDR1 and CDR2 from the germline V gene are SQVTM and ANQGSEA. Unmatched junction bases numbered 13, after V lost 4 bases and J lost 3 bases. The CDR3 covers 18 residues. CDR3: CSVGELLAGGYDTGELFF. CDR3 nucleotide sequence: TGCAGCGTTGGAGAGTTGTTAGCGGGGGGGTATGACACCGGGGAGCTGTTTTTT.

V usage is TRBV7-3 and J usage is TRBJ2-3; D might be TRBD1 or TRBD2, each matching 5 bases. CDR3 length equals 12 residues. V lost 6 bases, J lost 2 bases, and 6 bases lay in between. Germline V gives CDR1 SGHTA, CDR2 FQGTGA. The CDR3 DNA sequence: TGTGCCAGCAGGGGACCCACAGATACGCAGTATTTT. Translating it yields CASRGPTDTQYF.

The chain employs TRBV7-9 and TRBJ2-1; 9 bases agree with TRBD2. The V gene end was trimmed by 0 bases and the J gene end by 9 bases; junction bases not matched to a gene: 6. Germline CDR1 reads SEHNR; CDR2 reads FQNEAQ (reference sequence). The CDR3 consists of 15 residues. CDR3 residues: CASSLARGGLTEQFF. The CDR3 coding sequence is TGTGCCAGCAGCTTAGCGCGGGGGGGCCTTACTGAGCAGTTCTTC.

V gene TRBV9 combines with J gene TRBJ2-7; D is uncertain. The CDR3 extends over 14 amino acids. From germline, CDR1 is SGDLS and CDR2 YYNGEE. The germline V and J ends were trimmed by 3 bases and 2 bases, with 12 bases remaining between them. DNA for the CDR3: TGTGCCAGCAGCGCAACCGGACGAACCTACGAGCAGTACTTC. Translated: CASSATGRTYEQYF.

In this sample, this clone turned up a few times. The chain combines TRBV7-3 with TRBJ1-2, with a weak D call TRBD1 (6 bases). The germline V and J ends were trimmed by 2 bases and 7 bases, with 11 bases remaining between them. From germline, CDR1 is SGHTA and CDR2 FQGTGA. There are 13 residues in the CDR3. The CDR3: CASSLSGDGGYTF. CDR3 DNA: TGTGCCAGCAGCTTATCAGGGGATGGTGGCTACACCTTC.

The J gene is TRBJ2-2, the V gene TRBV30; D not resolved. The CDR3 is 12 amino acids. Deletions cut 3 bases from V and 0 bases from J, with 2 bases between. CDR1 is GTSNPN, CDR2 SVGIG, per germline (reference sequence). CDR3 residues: CAWSPNTGELFF. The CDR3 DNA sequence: TGTGCCTGGAGCCCGAACACCGGGGAGCTGTTTTTT.

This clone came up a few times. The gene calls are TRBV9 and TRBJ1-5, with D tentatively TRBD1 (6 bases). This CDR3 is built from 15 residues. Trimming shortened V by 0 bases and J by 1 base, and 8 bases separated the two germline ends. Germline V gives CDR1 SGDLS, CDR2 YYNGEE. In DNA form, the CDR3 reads TGTGCCAGCAGCGTAGGCAGGGGCAGCAATCAGCCCCAGCATTTT. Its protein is CASSVGRGSNQPQHF.

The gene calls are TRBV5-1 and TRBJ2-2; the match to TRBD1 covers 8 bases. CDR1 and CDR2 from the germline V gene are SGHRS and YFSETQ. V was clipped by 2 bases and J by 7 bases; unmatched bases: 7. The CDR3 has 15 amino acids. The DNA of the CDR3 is TGCGCCAGCAGCTTCCAGACAGGGGACATCGGGGAGCTGTTTTTT. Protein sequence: CASSFQTGDIGELFF.

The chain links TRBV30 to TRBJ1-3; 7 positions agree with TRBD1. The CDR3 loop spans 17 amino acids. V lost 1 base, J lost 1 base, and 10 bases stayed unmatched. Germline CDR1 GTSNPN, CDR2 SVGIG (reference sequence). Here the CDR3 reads CAWSEYGGQRSGNTIYF. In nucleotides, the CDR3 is TGTGCCTGGAGTGAATATGGGGGACAGAGATCTGGAAACACCATATATTTT.

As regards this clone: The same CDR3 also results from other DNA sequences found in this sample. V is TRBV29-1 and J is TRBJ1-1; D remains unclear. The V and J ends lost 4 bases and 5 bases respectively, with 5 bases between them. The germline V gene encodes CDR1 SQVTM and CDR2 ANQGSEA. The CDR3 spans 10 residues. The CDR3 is CSVVGTEAFF. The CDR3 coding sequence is TGCAGCGTTGTGGGAACTGAAGCTTTCTTT.

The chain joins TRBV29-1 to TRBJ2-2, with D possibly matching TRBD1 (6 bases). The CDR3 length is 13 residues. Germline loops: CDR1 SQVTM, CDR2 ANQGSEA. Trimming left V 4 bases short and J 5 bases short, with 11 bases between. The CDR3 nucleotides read TGCAGCGTTGGTCCAGGGGAAACCGGGGAGCTGTTTTTT. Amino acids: CSVGPGETGELFF.

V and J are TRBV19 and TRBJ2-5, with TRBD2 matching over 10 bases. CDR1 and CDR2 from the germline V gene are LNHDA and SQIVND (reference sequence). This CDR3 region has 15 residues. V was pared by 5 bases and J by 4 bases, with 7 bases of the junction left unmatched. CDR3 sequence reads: CASSRLAGVLETQYF. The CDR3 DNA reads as TGTGCCAGTAGTCGCCTAGCGGGAGTTCTAGAGACCCAGTACTTC.

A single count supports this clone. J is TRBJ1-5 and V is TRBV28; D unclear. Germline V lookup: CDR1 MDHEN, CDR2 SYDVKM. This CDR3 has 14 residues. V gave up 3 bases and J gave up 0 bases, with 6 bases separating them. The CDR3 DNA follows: TGTGCCAGCAGTTTCGTTAGTAGCAATCAGCCCCAGCATTTT. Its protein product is CASSFVSSNQPQHF.

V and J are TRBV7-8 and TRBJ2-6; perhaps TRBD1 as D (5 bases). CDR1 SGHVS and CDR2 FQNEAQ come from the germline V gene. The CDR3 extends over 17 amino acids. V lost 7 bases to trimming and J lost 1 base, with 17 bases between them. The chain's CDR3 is CASKGREGSSGANVLTF. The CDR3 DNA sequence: TGTGCCAGCAAAGGCAGGGAAGGGTCTTCTGGGGCCAACGTCCTGACTTTC.

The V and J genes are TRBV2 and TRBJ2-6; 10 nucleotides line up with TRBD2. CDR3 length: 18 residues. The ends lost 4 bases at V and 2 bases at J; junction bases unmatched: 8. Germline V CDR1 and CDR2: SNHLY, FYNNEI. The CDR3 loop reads CASSGASGGTTGANVLTF. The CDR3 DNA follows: TGTGCCAGCAGTGGGGCTAGCGGGGGCACGACTGGGGCCAACGTCCTGACTTTC.

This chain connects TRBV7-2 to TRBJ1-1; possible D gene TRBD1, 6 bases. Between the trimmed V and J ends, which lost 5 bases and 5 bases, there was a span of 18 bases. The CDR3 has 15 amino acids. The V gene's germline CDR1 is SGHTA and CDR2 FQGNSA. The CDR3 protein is CASSPFRGAGTEAFF. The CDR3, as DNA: TGTGCCAGCAGCCCTTTCAGGGGCGCTGGGACTGAAGCTTTCTTT.

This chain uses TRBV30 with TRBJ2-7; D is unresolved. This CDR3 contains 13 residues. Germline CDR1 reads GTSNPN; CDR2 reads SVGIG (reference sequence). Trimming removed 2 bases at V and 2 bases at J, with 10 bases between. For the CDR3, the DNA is TGTGCCTGGAGTTTCGACATGCCCTACGAGCAGTACTTC. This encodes CAWSFDMPYEQYF.

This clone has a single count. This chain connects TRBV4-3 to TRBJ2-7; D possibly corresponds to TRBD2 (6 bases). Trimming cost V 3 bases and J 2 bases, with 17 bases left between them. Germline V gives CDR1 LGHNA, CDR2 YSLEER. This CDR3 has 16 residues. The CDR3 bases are TGCGCCAGCAGCCAGGACCGGGGACTTACCACCTACGAGCAGTACTTC. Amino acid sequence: CASSQDRGLTTYEQYF.

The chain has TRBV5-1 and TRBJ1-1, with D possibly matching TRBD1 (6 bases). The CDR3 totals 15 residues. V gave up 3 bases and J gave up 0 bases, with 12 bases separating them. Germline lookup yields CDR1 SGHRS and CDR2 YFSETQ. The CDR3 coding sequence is TGCGCCAGCAGCTCCTATGGGGGGCTGAACACTGAAGCTTTCTTT. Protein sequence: CASSSYGGLNTEAFF. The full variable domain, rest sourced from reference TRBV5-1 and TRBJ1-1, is KAGVTQTPRYLIKTRGQQVTLSCSPISGHRSVSWYQQTPGQGLQFLFEYFSETQRNKGNFPGRFSGRQFSNSRSEMNVSTLELGDSALYLCASSSYGGLNTEAFFGQGTRLTVV.

The CDR3 protein is CAWRGGLAGVSDTQYF. In nucleotides, the CDR3 is TGTGCCTGGAGGGGGGGACTAGCGGGAGTATCAGATACGCAGTATTTT. The chain links TRBV30 to TRBJ2-3; 14 bases match TRBD2. Per germline, CDR1 GTSNPN and CDR2 SVGIG (reference sequence). The CDR3 has 16 residues. Trimming cost V 3 bases and J 4 bases; bases outside gene matches: 6.

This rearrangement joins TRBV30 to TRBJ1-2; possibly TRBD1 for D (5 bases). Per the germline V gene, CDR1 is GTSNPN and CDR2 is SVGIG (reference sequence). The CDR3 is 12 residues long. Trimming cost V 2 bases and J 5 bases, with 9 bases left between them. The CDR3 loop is CAWSLQVYGYTF. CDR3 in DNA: TGTGCCTGGAGTCTACAGGTGTATGGCTACACCTTC.

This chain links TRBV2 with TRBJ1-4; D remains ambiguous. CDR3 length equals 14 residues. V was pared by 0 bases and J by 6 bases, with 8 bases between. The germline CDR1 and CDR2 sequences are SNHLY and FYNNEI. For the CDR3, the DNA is TGTGCCAGCAGTGAAGCCTCCCGGTATGAAAAACTGTTTTTT. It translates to CASSEASRYEKLFF.

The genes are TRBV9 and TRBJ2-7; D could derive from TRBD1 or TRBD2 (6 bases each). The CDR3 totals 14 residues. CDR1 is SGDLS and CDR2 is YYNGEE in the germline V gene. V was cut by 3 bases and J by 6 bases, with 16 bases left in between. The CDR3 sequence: CASSGGAGTVEQYF. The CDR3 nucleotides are TGTGCCAGCAGCGGGGGGGCAGGTACGGTCGAGCAGTACTTC.

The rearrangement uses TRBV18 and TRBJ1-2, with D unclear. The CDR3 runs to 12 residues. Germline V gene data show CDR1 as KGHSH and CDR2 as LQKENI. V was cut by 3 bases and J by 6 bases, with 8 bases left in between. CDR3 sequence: CASSPYSDGYTF. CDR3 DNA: TGTGCCAGCTCACCCTACAGCGATGGCTACACCTTC.

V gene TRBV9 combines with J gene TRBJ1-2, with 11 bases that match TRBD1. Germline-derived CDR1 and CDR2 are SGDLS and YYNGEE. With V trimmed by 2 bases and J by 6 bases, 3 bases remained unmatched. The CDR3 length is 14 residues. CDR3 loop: CASSVGQGVDGYTF. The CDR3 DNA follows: TGTGCCAGCAGCGTGGGACAGGGGGTGGATGGCTACACCTTC.

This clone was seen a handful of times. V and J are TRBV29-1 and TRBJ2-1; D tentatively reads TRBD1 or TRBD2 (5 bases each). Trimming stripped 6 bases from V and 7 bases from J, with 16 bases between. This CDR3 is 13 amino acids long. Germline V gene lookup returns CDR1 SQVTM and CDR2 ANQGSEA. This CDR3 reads CSVKSGTSNEQFF. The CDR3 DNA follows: TGCAGCGTCAAATCTGGGACGTCAAATGAGCAGTTCTTC.

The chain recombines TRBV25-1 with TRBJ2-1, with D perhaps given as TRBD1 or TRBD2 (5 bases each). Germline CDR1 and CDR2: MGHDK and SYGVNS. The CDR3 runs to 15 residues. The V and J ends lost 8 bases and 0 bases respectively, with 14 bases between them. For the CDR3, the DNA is TGTGCCAGCGCCCGGGACCGAAGCTCCTACAATGAGCAGTTCTTC. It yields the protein CASARDRSSYNEQFF.

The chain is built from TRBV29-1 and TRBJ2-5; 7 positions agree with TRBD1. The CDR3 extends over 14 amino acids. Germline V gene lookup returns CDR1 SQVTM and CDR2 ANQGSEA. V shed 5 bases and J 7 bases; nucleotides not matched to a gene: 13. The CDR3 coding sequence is TGCAGCGTTACCGGGACAGAAGAGGCTCGGACCCAGTACTTC. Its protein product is CSVTGTEEARTQYF. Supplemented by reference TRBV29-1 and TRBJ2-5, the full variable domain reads SAVISQKPSRDICQRGTSLTIQCQVDSQVTMMFWYRQQPGQSLTLIATANQGSEATYESGFVIDKFPISRPNLTFSTLTVSNMSPEDSSIYLCSVTGTEEARTQYFGPGTRLLVL.

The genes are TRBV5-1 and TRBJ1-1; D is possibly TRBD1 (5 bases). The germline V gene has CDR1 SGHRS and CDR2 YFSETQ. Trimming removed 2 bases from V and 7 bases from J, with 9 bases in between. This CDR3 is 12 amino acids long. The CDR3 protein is CASSFEGNEAFF. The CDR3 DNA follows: TGCGCCAGCAGCTTTGAGGGGAATGAAGCTTTCTTT.

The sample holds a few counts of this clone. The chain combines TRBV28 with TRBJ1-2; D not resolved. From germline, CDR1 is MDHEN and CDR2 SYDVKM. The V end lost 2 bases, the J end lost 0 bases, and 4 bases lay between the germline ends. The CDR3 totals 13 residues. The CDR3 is CASSLVTNYGYTF. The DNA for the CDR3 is TGTGCCAGCAGTTTAGTGACTAACTATGGCTACACCTTC.